A selection of T cell receptor beta chains follows, all from one sample in a study of blood T cell repertoires in COVID-19. Here immunoSEQ multiplex PCR was the method, and the copy in TCRdb shows in-frame clones only, minus some. The data contain around 270,000 clones, roughly 90% of them seen just once; the ten biggest clones take up under 0.95%. The sample taken for sequencing was peripheral blood. These receptors all come from a man aged 25 to 45 with acute or convalescent COVID-19. Both conserved end residues are part of each CDR3. Each record gives: V gene, D gene, clone size, J gene, CDR3 protein, CDR3 DNA. A D gene is named only where the DNA matches it firmly. Clone size appears in some rows only: once, few, many, or a class for an expanded clone.

V: TRBV5-1; D: TRBD1; size: .; J: TRBJ1-1; CDR3: CASRWTGQTEAFF; DNA: TGCGCCAGCAGGTGGACAGGGCAAACTGAAGCTTTCTTT
V: TRBV4-2; D: TRBD2; size: once; J: TRBJ2-5; CDR3: CASSRGTRETQYF; DNA: TGTGCCAGCAGCCGCGGGACTAGAGAGACCCAGTACTTC
V: TRBV19; D: TRBD1; size: .; J: TRBJ1-5; CDR3: CASSTSLDRIYQPQHF; DNA: TGTGCCAGTAGTACGAGTTTGGACAGGATTTATCAGCCCCAGCATTTT
V: TRBV7-6; D: .; size: .; J: TRBJ2-2; CDR3: CASSLYYSGRGNTGELFF; DNA: TGTGCCAGCAGCTTATATTATTCGGGCAGGGGGAACACCGGGGAGCTGTTTTTT
V: TRBV28; D: TRBD1; size: .; J: TRBJ1-2; CDR3: CASSTTGFYGYTF; DNA: TGTGCCAGCAGTACGACAGGGTTCTATGGCTACACCTTC
V: TRBV6-5; D: .; size: .; J: TRBJ1-3; CDR3: CASSYRKGASGNTIYF; DNA: TGTGCCAGCAGTTATCGAAAAGGGGCCTCTGGAAACACCATATATTTT
V: TRBV10-3; D: .; size: .; J: TRBJ2-7; CDR3: CAISAGTSSYEQYF; DNA: TGTGCCATCAGTGCGGGGACAAGCTCCTACGAGCAGTACTTC
V: TRBV6-5; D: TRBD2; size: .; J: TRBJ2-7; CDR3: CASSYWAGDSYEQYF; DNA: TGTGCCAGCAGTTACTGGGCGGGGGACTCCTACGAGCAGTACTTC
V: TRBV9; D: .; size: .; J: TRBJ2-5; CDR3: CASSVGAGVGGETQYF; DNA: TGTGCCAGCAGCGTAGGCGCAGGGGTTGGAGGAGAGACCCAGTACTTC
V: TRBV27; D: TRBD1; size: .; J: TRBJ1-1; CDR3: CASSRDRGGEAFF; DNA: TGTGCCAGCAGCCGGGACAGGGGGGGAGAAGCTTTCTTT
V: TRBV5-1; D: .; size: .; J: TRBJ1-2; CDR3: CASSLAEGLLNTF; DNA: TGCGCCAGCAGCTTGGCGGAGGGATTGCTAAACACCTTC
V: TRBV11-1; D: TRBD2; size: .; J: TRBJ2-1; CDR3: CASTPGRSYNEQFF; DNA: TGTGCCAGCACCCCCGGGAGGTCCTACAATGAGCAGTTCTTC
V: TRBV21-1; D: .; size: .; J: TRBJ2-1; CDR3: CASSPQEASGGLNEQFF; DNA: TGTGCCAGCAGCCCACAGGAGGCTAGCGGGGGATTAAATGAGCAGTTCTTC
V: TRBV5-1; D: .; size: .; J: TRBJ2-5; CDR3: CASSLAGGKETQYF; DNA: TGCGCCAGCAGCTTGGCAGGGGGGAAAGAGACCCAGTACTTC
V: TRBV6-1; D: .; size: .; J: TRBJ1-6; CDR3: CASSETGNSPLHF; DNA: TGTGCCAGCAGTGAAACAGGGAATTCACCCCTCCACTTT
V: TRBV29-1; D: .; size: .; J: TRBJ1-2; CDR3: CSVESYGYTF; DNA: TGCAGCGTTGAGAGCTATGGCTACACCTTC
V: TRBV6-5; D: TRBD1; size: .; J: TRBJ1-1; CDR3: CASSTWTGNTEAFF; DNA: TGTGCCAGCAGCACCTGGACAGGGAACACTGAAGCTTTCTTT
V: TRBV10-1; D: .; size: .; J: TRBJ1-5; CDR3: CASSEGVNQPQHF; DNA: TGCGCCAGCAGTGAAGGGGTCAATCAGCCCCAGCATTTT
V: TRBV25-1; D: TRBD1; size: .; J: TRBJ2-5; CDR3: CASREQGTETQYF; DNA: TGTGCCAGCAGGGAACAGGGGACGGAGACCCAGTACTTC
V: TRBV28; D: TRBD1; size: .; J: TRBJ1-2; CDR3: CASSLWSGGHGYTF; DNA: TGTGCCAGCAGTTTATGGTCAGGGGGCCACGGCTACACCTTC
V: TRBV28; D: TRBD2; size: .; J: TRBJ2-5; CDR3: CASSPRRLAGQETQYF; DNA: TGTGCCAGCAGCCCTCGACGGCTAGCGGGCCAAGAGACCCAGTACTTC
V: TRBV19; D: .; size: .; J: TRBJ1-6; CDR3: CASSQGWAPLHF; DNA: TGTGCCAGTAGTCAGGGTTGGGCACCCCTCCACTTT
V: TRBV5-1; D: TRBD1; size: .; J: TRBJ1-6; CDR3: CASSWRDRLNSPLHF; DNA: TGCGCCAGCAGCTGGAGGGACAGGCTTAATTCACCCCTCCACTTT
V: TRBV3-1/TRBV3-2; D: TRBD1; size: once; J: TRBJ1-2; CDR3: CASSQAYRGVYGYTF; DNA: TGTGCCAGCAGCCAAGCCTACAGGGGCGTATATGGCTACACCTTC
V: TRBV11-2; D: .; size: few; J: TRBJ1-1; CDR3: CASSLVRGAGNTEAFF; DNA: TGTGCCAGCAGCTTAGTTCGGGGGGCTGGAAACACTGAAGCTTTCTTT
V: TRBV21-1; D: .; size: .; J: TRBJ2-2; CDR3: CASSKHKISITGELFF; DNA: TGTGCCAGCAGCAAACATAAAATTAGTATCACCGGGGAGCTGTTTTTT
V: TRBV15; D: TRBD2; size: once; J: TRBJ2-1; CDR3: CATSRDRTSGRGEQFF; DNA: TGTGCCACCAGCAGAGATCGGACTAGCGGGAGAGGTGAGCAGTTCTTC
V: TRBV6-5; D: .; size: .; J: TRBJ2-5; CDR3: CASRRTAQETQYF; DNA: TGTGCCAGCAGAAGGACAGCCCAAGAGACCCAGTACTTC
V: TRBV5-1; D: TRBD1; size: .; J: TRBJ2-1; CDR3: CASSLDRGGHEQFF; DNA: TGCGCCAGCAGCCTTGACAGGGGAGGCCATGAGCAGTTCTTC
V: TRBV28; D: .; size: .; J: TRBJ1-2; CDR3: CASSPGQPRGYTF; DNA: TGTGCCAGCAGTCCCGGACAGCCTCGTGGCTACACCTTC
V: TRBV2; D: .; size: .; J: TRBJ2-5; CDR3: CASSAQVIGLNEETQYF; DNA: TGTGCCAGCAGTGCTCAAGTGATTGGACTAAACGAAGAGACCCAGTACTTC
V: TRBV7-9; D: .; size: .; J: TRBJ2-3; CDR3: CASSLAREDTQYF; DNA: TGTGCCAGCAGCTTAGCGCGGGAAGATACGCAGTATTTT
V: TRBV11-2; D: TRBD1; size: .; J: TRBJ1-5; CDR3: CASTGVLRDRILCQPQHF; DNA: TGTGCCAGCACGGGAGTCCTCCGGGACAGAATACTTTGCCAGCCCCAGCATTTT
V: TRBV28; D: .; size: .; J: TRBJ1-2; CDR3: CASSFGRPANYGYTF; DNA: TGTGCCAGCAGTTTCGGCAGGCCAGCTAACTATGGCTACACCTTC
V: TRBV7-9; D: TRBD2; size: .; J: TRBJ2-1; CDR3: CASSLTSSDEQFF; DNA: TGTGCCAGCAGCTTGACTAGCTCGGATGAGCAGTTCTTC
V: TRBV14; D: .; size: .; J: TRBJ1-2; CDR3: CASSQDLAGFYGYTF; DNA: TGTGCCAGCAGCCAAGACCTTGCAGGGTTTTATGGCTACACCTTC
V: TRBV27; D: .; size: .; J: TRBJ1-1; CDR3: CASRLLQGSLNTEAFF; DNA: TGTGCCAGCAGACTCCTACAGGGATCACTGAACACTGAAGCTTTCTTT
V: TRBV7-9; D: TRBD2; size: .; J: TRBJ2-7; CDR3: CASSLTLAGINYEQYF; DNA: TGTGCCAGCAGCTTAACTCTAGCGGGAATTAACTACGAGCAGTACTTC
V: TRBV27; D: TRBD2; size: .; J: TRBJ2-7; CDR3: CASRGLAGGYEQYF; DNA: TGTGCCAGCAGGGGACTAGCGGGAGGGTACGAGCAGTACTTC
V: TRBV11-2; D: TRBD1; size: .; J: TRBJ1-5; CDR3: CASSSYRGGNQPQHF; DNA: TGTGCCAGCAGCTCGTACAGGGGAGGCAATCAGCCCCAGCATTTT
V: TRBV3-1/TRBV3-2; D: TRBD2; size: .; J: TRBJ2-1; CDR3: CASSPRTSGHNNEQFF; DNA: TGTGCCAGCAGCCCCAGGACTAGCGGGCATAACAATGAGCAGTTCTTC
V: TRBV5-1; D: .; size: .; J: TRBJ2-1; CDR3: CASSLGAGRGEQFF; DNA: TGCGCCAGCAGCCTGGGGGCGGGAAGGGGTGAGCAGTTCTTC
V: TRBV6-5; D: .; size: .; J: TRBJ1-5; CDR3: CASRAFVGSGQPQHF; DNA: TGTGCCAGCAGGGCCTTCGTAGGGAGTGGACAGCCCCAGCATTTT
V: TRBV14; D: .; size: .; J: TRBJ1-3; CDR3: CASRRRAPSGNTIYF; DNA: TGTGCCAGCAGGCGCAGGGCCCCCTCTGGAAACACCATATATTTT
V: TRBV5-1; D: TRBD1; size: .; J: TRBJ1-1; CDR3: CASTPGQGRTEAFF; DNA: TGCGCCAGCACCCCGGGACAGGGCCGTACTGAAGCTTTCTTT
V: TRBV5-5; D: .; size: .; J: TRBJ2-5; CDR3: CASSFGHPQETQYF; DNA: TGTGCCAGCAGCTTTGGACATCCCCAAGAGACCCAGTACTTC
V: TRBV28; D: .; size: once; J: TRBJ2-1; CDR3: CASSSVGERSYNEQFF; DNA: TGTGCCAGCTCATCCGTCGGGGAAAGGTCCTACAATGAGCAGTTCTTC
V: TRBV5-4; D: TRBD1; size: once; J: TRBJ1-1; CDR3: CASSQSRGETEAFF; DNA: TGTGCCAGCAGCCAATCCAGGGGGGAAACTGAAGCTTTCTTT
V: TRBV4-1; D: .; size: .; J: TRBJ2-5; CDR3: CASSQDWRGETQYF; DNA: TGCGCCAGCAGCCAAGATTGGCGGGGAGAGACCCAGTACTTC
V: TRBV19; D: .; size: .; J: TRBJ1-1; CDR3: CASSIDLGGEAFF; DNA: TGTGCCAGTAGTATAGATCTGGGAGGGGAAGCTTTCTTT
V: TRBV30; D: TRBD1; size: .; J: TRBJ1-2; CDR3: CAWTPGQGNYGYTF; DNA: TGTGCCTGGACCCCGGGACAGGGCAACTATGGCTACACCTTC
V: TRBV5-1; D: .; size: .; J: TRBJ1-2; CDR3: CASSQGLPRGYTF; DNA: TGCGCCAGCTCACAGGGTCTTCCACGCGGCTACACCTTC
V: TRBV6-2/TRBV6-3; D: .; size: .; J: TRBJ2-7; CDR3: CASSYSTAISSYEQYF; DNA: TGTGCCAGCAGTTACTCCACCGCTATTAGCTCCTACGAGCAGTACTTC
V: TRBV4-1; D: TRBD2; size: few; J: TRBJ2-1; CDR3: CASSQDFAGLAGSAGKFF; DNA: TGCGCCAGCAGCCAAGATTTCGCGGGACTAGCGGGATCGGCGGGAAAGTTCTTC
V: TRBV29-1; D: .; size: .; J: TRBJ1-5; CDR3: CSVGADNQPQHF; DNA: TGCAGCGTTGGCGCGGATAATCAGCCCCAGCATTTT
V: TRBV18; D: .; size: .; J: TRBJ1-5; CDR3: CASSPQLSNQPQHF; DNA: TGTGCCAGCTCACCACAGCTTAGCAATCAGCCCCAGCATTTT
V: TRBV10-3; D: TRBD2; size: .; J: TRBJ2-7; CDR3: CAISGLAGGYEQYF; DNA: TGTGCCATCTCCGGGCTAGCGGGGGGTTACGAGCAGTACTTC
V: TRBV9; D: .; size: .; J: TRBJ2-7; CDR3: CASSVEGGFYEQYF; DNA: TGTGCCAGCAGCGTAGAGGGCGGGTTCTACGAGCAGTACTTC
V: TRBV5-1; D: .; size: .; J: TRBJ1-1; CDR3: CASSSTVLPGAFF; DNA: TGCGCCAGCAGCTCGACAGTCCTTCCTGGAGCTTTCTTT
V: TRBV11-2; D: .; size: .; J: TRBJ2-7; CDR3: CASSLGSYEQYF; DNA: TGTGCCAGCAGCTTAGGCAGTTACGAGCAGTACTTC